A selection of T cell receptor beta chains follows, all from one sample in a study of CD8 T cells in Susac syndrome. TCRdb fed the immunoSEQ multiplex PCR reads into MiXCR, producing one record per CDR3 protein. The sample carries about 80,000 distinct CDR3 sequences, roughly 93% recorded once. The material sequenced was CD8+ T cells from PBMCs. The receptor source for this set is a human donor in good health. CDR3s include the opening cysteine and the closing phenylalanine or tryptophan. The D gene is left open where the match is weak. Clone size is not always given. Where it is, it says once, few, many or a class for expanded clones.

V	J	D	size	CDR3	DNA
TRBV3-1	TRBJ1-2	NA	NA	CASSHPGTRYGYTF	TGTGCCAGCAGCCACCCGGGAACTCGTTATGGCTACACCTTC
TRBV27	TRBJ2-2	NA	NA	CASSLVPGAGELFF	TGTGCCAGCAGTTTGGTCCCCGGGGCCGGGGAGCTGTTTTTT
TRBV4-3	TRBJ1-2	NA	NA	CASSQDRGAAYGYTF	TGCGCCAGCAGCCAAGATCGGGGGGCTGCCTATGGCTACACCTTC
TRBV4-3	TRBJ2-7	NA	NA	CASSQEPGLAWEQYF	TGCGCCAGCAGCCAAGAACCCGGGTTGGCCTGGGAGCAGTACTTC
TRBV9	TRBJ2-1	NA	NA	CASSVGGQGSGEEFF	TGTGCCAGCAGCGTTGGAGGCCAGGGCTCCGGGGAAGAGTTCTTC
TRBV5-4	TRBJ2-3	NA	once	CASSLIYTDTQYF	TGTGCCAGCAGCTTGATCTACACAGATACGCAGTATTTT
TRBV7-8	TRBJ1-4	TRBD1	NA	CASSRILQGAWEKLFF	TGTGCCAGCAGCCGGATATTACAGGGGGCCTGGGAAAAACTGTTTTTT
TRBV9	TRBJ1-2	NA	NA	CASSPREGYGYTF	TGTGCCAGCAGCCCCCGAGAGGGCTATGGCTACACCTTC
TRBV7-2	TRBJ1-1	NA	NA	CASSDSNTEAFF	TGTGCCAGCAGCGACAGTAACACTGAAGCTTTCTTT
TRBV4-1	TRBJ2-7	NA	NA	CASSQAVTDSYEQYF	TGCGCCAGCAGCCAAGCAGTGACGGACTCCTACGAGCAGTACTTC
TRBV2	TRBJ1-2	TRBD1	NA	CARLQGDYGYTF	TGTGCCAGATTACAGGGGGATTATGGCTACACCTTC
TRBV9	TRBJ1-1	TRBD1	NA	CASSAGTATEAFF	TGTGCCAGCAGCGCTGGGACAGCCACTGAAGCTTTCTTT
TRBV6-5	TRBJ1-2	TRBD1	few	CASSAAGTGDGYTF	TGTGCCAGCAGTGCTGCCGGGACAGGGGATGGCTACACCTTC
TRBV28	TRBJ2-2	NA	NA	CASSLNLQATGELFF	TGTGCCAGCAGTCTTAATCTCCAGGCCACCGGGGAGCTGTTTTTT
TRBV5-4	TRBJ1-1	TRBD1	NA	CASSLLIPSLQGDAEAFF	TGTGCCAGCAGCTTGCTTATTCCATCCCTCCAGGGGGACGCTGAAGCTTTCTTT
TRBV4-1	TRBJ2-7	NA	NA	CASSPLDGTYEQYF	TGCGCCAGCAGCCCCTTGGACGGAACCTACGAGCAGTACTTC
TRBV6-5	TRBJ1-4	TRBD1	NA	CASSYWQGAANEKLFF	TGTGCCAGCAGTTACTGGCAGGGGGCTGCTAATGAAAAACTGTTTTTT
TRBV7-9	TRBJ2-3	TRBD1	once	CASSRTGDRTDTQYF	TGTGCCAGCAGCCGGACAGGGGATCGCACAGATACGCAGTATTTT
TRBV7-8	TRBJ1-2	NA	NA	CATRQTLYGYTF	TGTGCCACCAGACAGACGCTCTATGGCTACACCTTC
TRBV9	TRBJ2-7	NA	NA	CASSPSGSSYEQYF	TGTGCCAGCAGCCCATCCGGGAGCTCCTACGAGCAGTACTTC
TRBV5-1	TRBJ2-3	NA	NA	CASSTPDSLFTDTQYF	TGCGCCAGCAGCACGCCGGACAGCCTTTTCACAGATACGCAGTATTTT
TRBV29-1	TRBJ1-2	TRBD1	once	CSVESGTGYGYTF	TGCAGCGTTGAATCAGGGACAGGGTATGGCTACACCTTC